The rows below give T cell receptor beta chains drawn from one sample of a study of blood T cells in healthy people across ages. TCRdb analysed the 5' RACE reads with MiXCR anew, one entry per CDR3 protein. The profile covers around 900,000 distinct CDR3 sequences, with around 54% appearing a single time and about a fifth taken by the ten largest. The specimen was blood. These receptors all stem from a woman aged 55-70 years in good health. Each CDR3 is given with its conserved first and last residue. A D gene is named only where the DNA matches it firmly. Not all rows give a size; the values are once, few, many and, for expanded clones, a class.

TRBV6-2/TRBV6-3	TRBJ1-5	few	TRBD1	CASSYNRGQPQHF	TGTGCCAGCAGTTACAACAGGGGTCAGCCCCAGCATTTT
TRBV11-2	TRBJ2-7	few	.	CASSLVGAGGLSSYEQYF	TGTGCCAGCAGCTTAGTCGGCGCCGGGGGACTCAGCTCCTACGAGCAGTACTTC
TRBV4-2	TRBJ1-5	.	.	CASSLLDYRDRQPQHF	TGTGCCAGCAGCCTCCTTGATTACAGGGACCGTCAGCCCCAGCATTTT
TRBV4-3	TRBJ2-2	.	.	CASSPHIGELFF	TGCGCCAGCAGCCCACATATCGGGGAGCTGTTTTTT
TRBV28	TRBJ2-7	.	.	CASLKQGSTYEQYF	TGTGCCAGCCTGAAACAGGGTTCGACCTACGAGCAGTACTTC
TRBV15	TRBJ2-5	.	.	CATSSMLRGETQYF	TGTGCCACCAGCAGCATGCTCAGGGGAGAGACCCAGTACTTC
TRBV6-6	TRBJ1-4	.	.	CASRPRNNEKLFF	TGTGCCAGCAGACCCAGGAATAATGAAAAACTGTTTTTT
TRBV7-2	TRBJ1-5	.	.	CASSSPGGGKPQHF	TGTGCCAGCAGCTCCCCCGGTGGAGGGAAGCCCCAGCATTTT
TRBV28	TRBJ2-6	.	.	CASRKPGLNQSGANVLTF	TGTGCCAGCAGGAAACCGGGGCTCAACCAGTCTGGGGCCAACGTCCTGACTTTC
TRBV9	TRBJ2-1	.	TRBD1	CASSAGSPQGVFEQFF	TGTGCCAGCAGCGCCGGGTCCCCGCAGGGGGTGTTTGAGCAGTTCTTC
TRBV28	TRBJ2-1	many	.	CASSLRIASGEQFF	TGTGCCAGCAGTTTACGGATCGCCTCGGGTGAGCAGTTCTTC
TRBV12-3/TRBV12-4	TRBJ2-3	.	.	CASSWQGDTQYF	TGTGCCAGCAGTTGGCAGGGGGATACGCAGTATTTT
TRBV4-3	TRBJ2-1	.	TRBD2	CASSQVAGGTYNEQFF	TGCGCCAGCAGCCAAGTAGCGGGAGGGACATACAATGAGCAGTTCTTC
TRBV7-2	TRBJ2-7	.	TRBD2	CASSPKRGASYEQYF	TGTGCCAGCAGCCCCAAGCGGGGAGCATCCTACGAGCAGTACTTC
TRBV20-1	TRBJ2-1	.	TRBD2	CSARAREGQYNEQFF	TGCAGTGCTAGAGCACGGGAGGGCCAGTACAATGAGCAGTTCTTC
TRBV6-6	TRBJ2-4	.	.	CASSPSDSRENIQYF	TGTGCCAGCAGTCCCAGCGACAGCCGGGAAAACATTCAGTACTTC
TRBV4-1	TRBJ2-6	few	.	CASSQDQPSGGANVLTF	TGCGCCAGCAGCCAAGATCAGCCCTCGGGAGGGGCCAACGTCCTGACTTTC
TRBV11-2	TRBJ2-3	.	.	CAGSLDRHTDTQYF	TGTGCCGGCAGCTTAGACAGGCACACAGATACGCAGTATTTT
TRBV28	TRBJ2-3	.	.	CASEGVSDTQYF	TGTGCCAGCGAGGGAGTTTCAGATACGCAGTATTTT
TRBV7-2	TRBJ2-5	few	TRBD2	CASSTVLGDYAQETQYF	TGTGCCAGCAGCACTGTTCTAGGGGACTACGCCCAAGAGACCCAGTACTTC
TRBV29-1	TRBJ2-1	.	.	CSAREGPAGHNEQFF	TGCAGCGCCAGAGAGGGACCAGCGGGCCACAATGAGCAGTTCTTC
TRBV24-1	TRBJ2-5	.	.	CATHEETQYF	TGTGCCACCCACGAAGAGACCCAGTACTTC
TRBV3-1	TRBJ2-1	.	.	CASSQEIDSYNEQFF	TGTGCCAGCAGCCAAGAAATCGACAGCTACAATGAGCAGTTCTTC
TRBV2	TRBJ2-5	once	TRBD1	CASGLQGSGETQYF	TGTGCCAGCGGGTTACAGGGGTCGGGCGAGACCCAGTACTTC
TRBV20-1	TRBJ2-3	few	TRBD2	CSARGLESDTQYF	TGCAGTGCGCGGGGACTAGAGTCAGATACGCAGTATTTT
TRBV20-1	TRBJ2-7	.	TRBD1	CSGKGGEKQYF	TGCAGTGGGAAAGGGGGCGAAAAGCAGTACTTC
TRBV20-1	TRBJ2-4	many	.	CSARLQGDSKNIQYF	TGCAGTGCTAGACTTCAGGGTGACTCCAAAAACATTCAGTACTTC
TRBV20-1	TRBJ1-6	once	TRBD1	CSAWTGGNSPLHF	TGCAGTGCGTGGACAGGCGGGAATTCACCCCTCCACTTT
TRBV3-1	TRBJ2-7	few	TRBD2	CASSGRGGSSYNEQYF	TGTGCCAGCAGCGGGAGGGGCGGGAGCTCCTACAATGAGCAGTACTTC
TRBV7-8	TRBJ2-7	.	TRBD2	CASSSLTSGRYEQYF	TGTGCCAGCAGCTCCCTGACTAGCGGGAGGTACGAGCAGTACTTC
TRBV4-2	TRBJ2-7	.	.	CASSQDMRVTYEQYF	TGTGCCAGCAGCCAAGACATGAGGGTTACCTACGAGCAGTACTTC